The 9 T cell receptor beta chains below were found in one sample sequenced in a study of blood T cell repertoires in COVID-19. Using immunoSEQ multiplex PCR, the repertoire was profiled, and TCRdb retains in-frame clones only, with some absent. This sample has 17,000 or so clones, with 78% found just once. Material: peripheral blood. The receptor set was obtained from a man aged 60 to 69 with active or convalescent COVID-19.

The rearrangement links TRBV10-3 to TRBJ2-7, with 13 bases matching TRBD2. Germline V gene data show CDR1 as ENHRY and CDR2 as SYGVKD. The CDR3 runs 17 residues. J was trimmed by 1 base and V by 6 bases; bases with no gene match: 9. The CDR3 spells CAISRTSGGSISYEQYF. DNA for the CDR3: TGTGCCATCAGCCGGACTAGCGGGGGTTCTATTTCCTACGAGCAGTACTTC.

The CDR3 region has the DNA TGCGCCAGCAGCGTAGGTGGTGGGGGGAACTACGAGCAGTACTTC. Protein: CASSVGGGGNYEQYF. The V gene is TRBV5-1, the J gene TRBJ2-7, with a weak D call TRBD2 (6 bases). This CDR3 has 15 residues. Trimming took off 4 bases at V and 3 bases at J, with 17 bases between the two ends. Per the germline V gene, CDR1 is SGHRS and CDR2 is YFSETQ. Supplemented by reference TRBV5-1 and TRBJ2-7, the full variable domain reads KAGVTQTPRYLIKTRGQQVTLSCSPISGHRSVSWYQQTPGQGLQFLFEYFSETQRNKGNFPGRFSGRQFSNSRSEMNVSTLELGDSALYLCASSVGGGGNYEQYFGPGTRLTVT.

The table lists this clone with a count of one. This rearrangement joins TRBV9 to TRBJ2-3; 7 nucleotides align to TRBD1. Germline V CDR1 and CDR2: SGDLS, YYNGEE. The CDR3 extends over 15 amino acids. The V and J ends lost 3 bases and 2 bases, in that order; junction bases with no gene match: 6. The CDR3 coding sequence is TGTGCCAGCAGCGCCCGACAGGGAATCACAGATACGCAGTATTTT. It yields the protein CASSARQGITDTQYF.

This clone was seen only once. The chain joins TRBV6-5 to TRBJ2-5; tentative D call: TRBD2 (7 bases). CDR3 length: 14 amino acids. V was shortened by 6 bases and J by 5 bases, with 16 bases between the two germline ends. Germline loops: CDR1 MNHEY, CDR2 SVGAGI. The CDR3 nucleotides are TGTGCCAGCAGACAAACGGGGGGCCGGGAGACCCAGTACTTC. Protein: CASRQTGGRETQYF.

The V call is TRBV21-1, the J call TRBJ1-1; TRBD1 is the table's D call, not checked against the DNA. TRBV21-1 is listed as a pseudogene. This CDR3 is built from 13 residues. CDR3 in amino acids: CASSSFRNAEAFF. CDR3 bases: TGTGCCAGCAGCTCATTCAGGAACGCTGAAGCTTTCTTT.

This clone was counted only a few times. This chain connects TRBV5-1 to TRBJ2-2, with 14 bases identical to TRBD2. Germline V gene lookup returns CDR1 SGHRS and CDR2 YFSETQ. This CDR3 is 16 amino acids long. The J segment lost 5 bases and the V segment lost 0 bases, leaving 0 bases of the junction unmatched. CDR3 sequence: CASSLGTSGRTGELFF. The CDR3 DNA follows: TGCGCCAGCAGCTTGGGGACTAGCGGGAGGACCGGGGAGCTGTTTTTT.

CDR3 DNA sequence: TGTGCCAGCAGCCCCGGACAGGAGGGAATGAATGAGCAGTTCTTC. Its protein is CASSPGQEGMNEQFF. The chain uses TRBV7-2 and TRBJ2-1, with D possibly matching TRBD1 (7 bases). V lost 5 bases to trimming and J lost 7 bases, with 18 bases between them. The germline V gene has CDR1 SGHTA and CDR2 FQGNSA. The CDR3 runs to 15 residues.

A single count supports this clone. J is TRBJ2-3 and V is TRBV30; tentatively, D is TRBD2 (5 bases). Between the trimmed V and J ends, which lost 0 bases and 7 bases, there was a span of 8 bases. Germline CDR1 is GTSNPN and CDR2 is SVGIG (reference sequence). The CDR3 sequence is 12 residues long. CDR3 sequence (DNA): TGTGCCTGGAGTGTACCGGGGTATACGCAGTATTTT. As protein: CAWSVPGYTQYF.

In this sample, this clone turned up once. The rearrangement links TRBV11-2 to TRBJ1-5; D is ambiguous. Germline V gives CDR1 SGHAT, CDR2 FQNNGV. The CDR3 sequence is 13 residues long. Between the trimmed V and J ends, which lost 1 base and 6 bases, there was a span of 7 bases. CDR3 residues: CASSLVGGQPQHF. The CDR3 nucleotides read TGTGCCAGCAGCTTAGTAGGAGGTCAGCCCCAGCATTTT.